This T cell receptor (beta chain) stems from a study of cytomegalovirus exposure and HLA in healthy donors. Notes on the study in general: Researchers catalogued under 200 TCR beta chains as cytomegalovirus-associated. Further analysis, carried out later, found HLA-associated TCR beta chains more clonally expanded than equally common other chains.

With 5 bases clipped from V and 1 base from J, the junction kept 8 bases outside the gene matches. CDR3 length: 17 amino acids. Germline V gene lookup returns CDR1 SGHAT and CDR2 FQNNGV. As regards this clone: Its antigen remains unknown.

Researchers ran the PCR with 60 Vbeta and 13 Jbeta primers. The protocol was immunoSEQ multiplex PCR, while the TCRdb copy is restricted to in-frame clones and leaves out a portion. The table shows some 140,000 clones, with approximately 80% occurring only once. This clonotype originated in a woman in her fifties or sixties in good health and CMV-seropositive. The chain joins TRBV11-2 to TRBJ2-3, with 11 bases aligning to TRBD2. Source material: PBMCs. In DNA, the CDR3 is TGTGCCAGCAGCACGTCGCTAGCGGGGGGCCGCACAGATACGCAGTATTTT. It translates to CASSTSLAGGRTDTQYF.